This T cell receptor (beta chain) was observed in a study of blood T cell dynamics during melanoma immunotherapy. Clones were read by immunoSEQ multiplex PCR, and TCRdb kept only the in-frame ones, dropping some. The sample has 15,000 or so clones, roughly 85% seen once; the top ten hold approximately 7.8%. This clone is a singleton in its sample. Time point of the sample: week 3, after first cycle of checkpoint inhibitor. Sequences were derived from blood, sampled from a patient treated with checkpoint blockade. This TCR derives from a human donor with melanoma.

CDR3 loop: CASRRAGTPSRNEKLFF. The CDR3 DNA reads TGTGCCAGCAGACGTGCCGGGACACCCTCCAGGAATGAAAAACTGTTTTTT. The chain joins TRBV6-4 to TRBJ1-4; D may be TRBD1 (6 bases). Per germline, CDR1 MRHNA and CDR2 SNTAGT. V dropped 6 bases and J dropped 5 bases, with 22 bases sitting between them. This CDR3 is built from 17 residues.